This T cell receptor beta chain was retrieved from a study of cytomegalovirus exposure and HLA in healthy donors. Each donor was nominally healthy when sampled (though unrecorded immune exposures were likely). PCR employed 60 Vbeta and 13 Jbeta primers. The protocol was immunoSEQ multiplex PCR, while the TCRdb copy is restricted to in-frame clones and leaves out a portion. The data contain approximately 110,000 clones, around three quarters of them singletons. V was clipped by 4 bases and J by 5 bases; unmatched bases: 6. CDR3 length equals 14 residues. Germline lookup yields CDR1 SNHLY and CDR2 FYNNEI.

Specimen: PBMCs. The rearrangement uses TRBV2 and TRBJ1-1, with 8 bases lining up with TRBD1. The clonotype was recovered from a woman aged 40 to 55 in good health and CMV-seropositive. This CDR3 is CASSVTGVGTEAFF. The CDR3 coding sequence is TGTGCCAGCAGTGTGACAGGGGTTGGTACTGAAGCTTTCTTT.